Sequencing of this T cell receptor beta chain was carried out in a study of CXCR3 chemokines and chemotherapy response in bladder cancer. This clonotype was seen many times. TCRdb passed the PCR reads through MiXCR, listing each CDR3 protein once. This table holds some 2,000 distinct CDR3 sequences, less than 20% found once. V lost 3 bases, J lost 5 bases, and 11 bases lay in between. The CDR3 loop spans 13 amino acids. CDR1 SQVTM and CDR2 ANQGSEA come from the germline V gene. The TCR was taken from a human donor with bladder cancer that responded to neoadjuvant chemotherapy. V gene TRBV29-1 combines with J gene TRBJ1-5, with TRBD1 as a possible D gene (5 bases). Sample collection occurred from a patient whose treatment included neoadjuvant chemotherapy. This CDR3 reads CSVELQADQPQHF. In DNA, the CDR3 is TGCAGCGTTGAGTTACAGGCTGATCAGCCCCAGCATTTT.